This paragraph reports one T cell receptor beta chain. This entry comes from a study of blood T cell repertoires in COVID-19. Study-wide background: The United States, Italy and Spain supplied acute and convalescent COVID-19 samples.

Germline lookup yields CDR1 KGHDR and CDR2 SFDVKD. This CDR3 spans 15 amino acids. V lost 5 bases to trimming and J lost 4 bases; unmatched junction nucleotides: 3. Original data processing: From reference gene primer amplification, estimates of nucleated cell counts were derived. Assay used: immunoSEQ multiplex PCR; TCRdb lists only in-frame clones, some missing. For V, J and clone size, that table is used; D and trimming come from the DNA. The sample records approximately 100,000 clones, 87% being singletons. The sequencing sample was made of peripheral blood. The chain combines TRBV24-1 with TRBJ2-1; 11 bases match TRBD1. This receptor was taken from a man in his forties or fifties with acute or convalescent COVID-19. The CDR3 spells CATSAGTGGYNEQFF. The CDR3 DNA is TGTGCCACCAGTGCCGGGACAGGGGGTTACAATGAGCAGTTCTTC.